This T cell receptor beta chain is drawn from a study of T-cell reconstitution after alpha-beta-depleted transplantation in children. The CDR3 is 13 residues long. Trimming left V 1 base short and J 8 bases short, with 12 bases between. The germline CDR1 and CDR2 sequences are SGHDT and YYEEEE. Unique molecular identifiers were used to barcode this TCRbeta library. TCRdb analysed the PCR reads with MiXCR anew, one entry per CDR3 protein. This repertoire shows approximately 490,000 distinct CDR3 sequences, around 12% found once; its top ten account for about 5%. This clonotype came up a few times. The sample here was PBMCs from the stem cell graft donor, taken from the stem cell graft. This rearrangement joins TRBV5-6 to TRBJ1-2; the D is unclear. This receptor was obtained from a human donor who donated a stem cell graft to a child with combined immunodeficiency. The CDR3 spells CASSLRAGGGYTF. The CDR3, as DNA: TGTGCCAGCAGCTTGAGAGCGGGCGGCGGCTACACCTTC.